The 24 T cell receptor beta chains listed next were all sequenced from one sample in a study of tumor-infiltrating lymphocytes in primary liver carcinoma. Researchers generated TCR beta cDNA from 500 ng of total RNA, relying on a constant-region primer. It was through three nested multiplex PCR rounds of slightly modified ARM-PCR that TCR beta libraries arose. The first two PCR rounds used TRBV1-TRBV30 forward primers with a C-beta reverse primer, about 10 cycles each. TCRdb ran MiXCR on the multiplex PCR reads and lists one entry per CDR3 protein. In the table there are roughly 100,000 distinct CDR3 sequences, roughly 80% of which are singletons. RNA and DNA were co-extracted from around 20-30 mg of unsorted bulk tissue. The specimen sequenced was liver tumor tissue from sampling region 3. Subset denoted: tumor region T3, left-lateral pole. Source of these receptors: a man aged 40-49 years with primary liver carcinoma and hepatitis B virus infection.

In the case of this clonotype: The CDR3 does not end in the conserved phenylalanine or tryptophan, so this is likely a read error. The chain uses TRBV6-5 and TRBJ2-7; 7 bases are a match to TRBD2. The CDR3 has 15 residues. The V gene end was trimmed by 2 bases and the J gene end by 2 bases; junction bases not matched to a gene: 6. Germline V gives CDR1 MNHEY, CDR2 SVGAGI. As DNA, the CDR3 is TGTGCCAGCAGTTACGAGGGCGGGGGAGCCTACGAGCAGTACCTC. Protein sequence: CASSYEGGGAYEQYL.

CDR3 DNA sequence: TGCGCCAGCAGCCAAGGGGCCAATTTCGACGGGCAATTCTTC. Translation: CASSQGANFDGQFF. The chain combines TRBV4-3 with TRBJ2-1; no clear D. With 1 base removed from V and 16 bases from J, the gap between germline ends came to 20 bases. The CDR3 has 14 amino acids. The germline CDR1 and CDR2 sequences are LGHNA and YSLEER.

As for this clonotype: This CDR3 fails to terminate in the conserved phenylalanine or tryptophan, so it likely reflects a read error. The chain carries TRBV29-1 and TRBJ1-1, with D hard to call. The CDR3 spans 15 residues. The germline V gene encodes CDR1 SQVTM and CDR2 ANQGSEA. Here the CDR3 reads CSVAPGWGMNIEAFL. CDR3 nucleotide sequence: TGTAGCGTTGCCCCGGGATGGGGAATGAACATTGAAGCTTTCTTA.

V and J are TRBV6-2 or TRBV6-3 and TRBJ1-5, with D unresolved. Trimming pared 7 bases from V and 11 bases from J, leaving 24 bases between. This CDR3 is 15 amino acids long. Germline loops: CDR1 MNHEY, CDR2 SVGEGT. The CDR3 here is CASTLTRGYKQSQHF. In DNA, the CDR3 is TGTGCCAGCACCCTTACGCGGGGTTACAAACAGTCCCAGCATTTT.

With regard to this clonotype: A junction end diverges from the germline sequence, so it may reflect a read error. The CDR3 protein is CASTYPIGLLNSYEQYF. The CDR3 bases are TGTGCCAGCACTTACCCGATCGGGCTCCTTAACTCCTACGAGCAGTACTTC. J is TRBJ2-7 and V is TRBV6-2 or TRBV6-3; D gene uncertain. The CDR3 is 17 amino acids. CDR1 and CDR2 (germline): MNHEY, SVGEGT.

A remark on this clonotype: Its ends do not fully match the called genes, so a read error is possible. The chain uses TRBV11-2 and TRBJ2-4; D gene ambiguous. The CDR3 is 15 amino acids. Germline V gene sequence: CDR1 SGHAT, CDR2 FQNNGV. The CDR3 bases are TGTGCCATCACCACTTCGGCGGTAGCCAAAGACATTCACTACTTC. Translation: CAITTSAVAKDIHYF.

A note on this clonotype: An end of the junction differs from the germline gene, which may be a read error. V gene TRBV7-9 combines with J gene TRBJ1-1, with unresolved D. CDR1 is SEHNR and CDR2 is FQNEAQ in the germline V gene (reference sequence). The CDR3 covers 13 residues. The CDR3 here is CVSSLGVETEAFF. As DNA, the CDR3 is TGTGTCAGCAGCTTGGGCGTTGAAACTGAAGCTTTCTTT.

Remarks on this clonotype: The junction shows a germline mismatch at one end, possibly a read error. The chain links TRBV6-5 to TRBJ2-1; the D gene is possibly TRBD2 (5 bases). This CDR3 contains 14 residues. CDR1 is MNHEY, CDR2 SVGAGI, per germline. The CDR3 nucleotides read TGTGCCAGCAGTTACGGAGAGGGCAACAATGAGCAGTTTTTC. This codes for CASSYGEGNNEQFF.

This chain joins TRBV7-2 and TRBJ2-1, with D unresolved. The V and J ends lost 1 base and 13 bases respectively, with 11 bases between them. Germline V gene lookup returns CDR1 SGHTA and CDR2 FQGNSA. There are 12 residues in the CDR3. The CDR3 spells CASSLGQQNQFF. The DNA of the CDR3 is TGTGCCAGCAGCTTAGGTCAGCAAAATCAGTTCTTC. The whole variable domain, remainder taken from reference TRBV7-2 and TRBJ2-1, is GAGVSQSPSNKVTEKGKDVELRCDPISGHTALYWYRQSLGQGLEFLIYFQGNSAPDKSGLPSDRFSAERTGGSVSTLTIQRTQQEDSAVYLCASSLGQQNQFFGPGTRLTVL.

A note on this clonotype: One end of the junction is discordant with germline, which a read error may explain. This chain connects TRBV4-1 to TRBJ2-5; D is unresolved. CDR3 length: 18 residues. The germline V gene encodes CDR1 MGHRA and CDR2 YSYEKL. CDR3 amino acids: CSSSSSGDPASGQETQYF. CDR3 coding DNA: TGCTCCAGCAGCTCTTCAGGAGACCCCGCTAGTGGCCAAGAGACCCAGTACTTC.

This chain joins TRBV6-1 and TRBJ1-2, with TRBD1 matching 9 bases. Germline CDR1 reads MNHNS; CDR2 reads SASEGT. V was clipped by 7 bases and J by 8 bases; unmatched bases: 14. This CDR3 contains 15 residues. This CDR3 is CASIGSGTGSEGYTF. CDR3 DNA sequence: TGTGCCAGCATAGGTTCCGGGACAGGGTCTGAGGGCTACACCTTC.

This clonotype was seen more than once but under ten times. This clone may be a read error of a much larger clone one base away. The chain carries TRBV5-8 and TRBJ1-5; D call uncertain. Germline CDR1 and CDR2: SGHTS and YDEGEE. V was cut by 0 bases and J by 9 bases, with 7 bases left in between. CDR3 length equals 12 residues. The CDR3 protein is CASSLGMGPQHF. DNA of the CDR3: TGTGCCAGCAGCTTGGGGATGGGGCCCCAGCATTTT. Full variable domain (outside the CDR3, taken from reference TRBV5-8 and TRBJ1-5): EAGVTQSPTHLIKTRGQQATLRCSPISGHTSVYWYQQALGLGLQFLLWYDEGEERNRGNFPPRFSGRQFPNYSSELNVNALELEDSALYLCASSLGMGPQHFGDGTRLSIL.

Points on this clonotype: The junction shows a germline mismatch at one end, possibly a read error. The chain recombines TRBV5-1 with TRBJ1-1, with a tentative D call TRBD1 (6 bases). The germline V gene has CDR1 SGHRS and CDR2 YFSETQ. This CDR3 comprises 15 residues. This chain's CDR3 is CANSVNRVVDTEAFF. CDR3 sequence (DNA): TGCGCCAACAGCGTAAACAGGGTGGTGGACACTGAAGCTTTCTTT.

This chain connects TRBV12-3 or TRBV12-4 to TRBJ1-1; a possible D gene is TRBD1 (5 bases). This CDR3 spans 15 amino acids. The ends were cut back, 3 bases at V and 7 bases at J, with 18 bases in the middle. Written as DNA, the CDR3 is TGTGCCAGCAGTTTGGGTGGGGCGCTCGGCATTGAAGCTTTCTTT. Amino acids: CASSLGGALGIEAFF.

Many counts were recorded for this clonotype. This CDR3 reads CAASNSNQPQHF. CDR3 DNA sequence: TGCGCCGCCTCAAATAGCAATCAGCCCCAGCATTTT. The V gene is TRBV10-2, the J gene TRBJ1-5, with no clear D. Deletions cut 11 bases from V and 0 bases from J, with 8 bases between. CDR3 length: 12 amino acids. Germline CDR1 WSHSY, CDR2 SAAADI.

As to this clonotype: A junction end diverges from the germline sequence, so it may reflect a read error. The chain is built from TRBV29-1 and TRBJ2-3; D possibly corresponds to TRBD2 (5 bases). Germline lookup yields CDR1 SQVTM and CDR2 ANQGSEA. The CDR3 has 16 amino acids. In DNA form, the CDR3 reads TGTAGCGTCGCTGGAGTGGGCGGACGTAGCACGGATACGCAGTATTTT. Translating gives CSVAGVGGRSTDTQYF.

Comment on this clonotype: The junction does not match germline at one end; this may be a read error. This chain links TRBV12-3 or TRBV12-4 with TRBJ1-5; D is possibly TRBD1 (5 bases). The CDR3 is made up of 15 amino acids. The CDR3 spells CASTRGAAMNQPLHF. Written as DNA, the CDR3 is TGTGCCAGCACGCGGGGCGCCGCAATGAATCAGCCCCTGCATTTT.

As concerns this clonotype: The CDR3 does not close with the conserved phenylalanine or tryptophan, likely indicating a read error. This chain connects TRBV6-4 to TRBJ2-2; the D gene is possibly TRBD1 (5 bases). The CDR3 consists of 14 residues. Germline V gene lookup returns CDR1 MRHNA and CDR2 SNTAGT. The CDR3 region has the DNA TGTGCCAGCTGTGACTCACAGGACACCGGGGAGCTGTTTCTT. Translating gives CASCDSQDTGELFL.

In the case of this clonotype: One end of the junction fails to match germline, which may point to a read error. The chain is built from TRBV29-1 and TRBJ2-5; tentatively, D is TRBD2 (6 bases). This CDR3 has 13 amino acids. The germline gives CDR1 SQVTM, CDR2 ANQGSEA. CDR3 sequence (DNA): TGCAGCATTGAAGACCATGTTCGGGAGACCCAGTATTTC. Protein product: CSIEDHVRETQYF.

The rearrangement uses TRBV7-9 and TRBJ1-3; D uncertain. With 8 bases removed from V and 3 bases from J, the gap between germline ends came to 20 bases. The length of the CDR3 is 16 residues. Germline V gene sequence: CDR1 SEHNR, CDR2 FQNEAQ (reference sequence). The CDR3 reads CASGPPSGVNGNTIYF. The CDR3 DNA is TGTGCCAGCGGCCCACCCTCCGGGGTGAATGGAAACACCATATATTTT.

Points on this clonotype: Germline and junction disagree at one end, which may indicate a read error. The chain combines TRBV28 with TRBJ1-5; a possible D gene is TRBD1 (5 bases). CDR1 and CDR2 from the germline V gene are MDHEN and SYDVKM. This CDR3 is 15 amino acids long. The CDR3 DNA follows: TGTGTCAGCAGTTTAAGGGGTTTGGGCAATCAGCCCCAGCGCTTT. Protein sequence: CVSSLRGLGNQPQRF.

About this clonotype itself: One end of the junction fails to match germline, which may point to a read error. The rearrangement uses TRBV12-3 or TRBV12-4 and TRBJ1-4, with D unresolved. The CDR3 covers 14 residues. The chain's CDR3 is CASNLSGVGEKLVF. Here the CDR3 DNA reads TGTGCCAGCAATTTAAGTGGGGTTGGTGAAAAACTGGTTTTT.

This clonotype was seen only a few times. The junction does not match germline at one end; this may be a read error. The chain has TRBV28 and TRBJ1-6; D is unresolved. The CDR3 loop spans 13 amino acids. Germline CDR1 reads MDHEN; CDR2 reads SYDVKM. The CDR3 loop is CVSSPSQDSPLHF. CDR3 DNA: TGTGTCAGCAGTCCCTCTCAGGATTCACCCCTCCACTTT. The variable domain in full, completed from reference TRBV28 and TRBJ1-6, reads DVKVTQSSRYLVKRTGEKVFLECVQDMDHENMFWYRQDPGLGLRLIYFSYDVKMKEKGDIPEGYSVSREKKERFSLILESASTNQTSMYLCVSSPSQDSPLHFGNGTRLTVT.

In the case of this clonotype: A junction boundary mismatches the germline segment, possibly from a read error. The chain recombines TRBV5-4 with TRBJ1-1; D gene uncertain. The CDR3 has 14 residues. Per germline, CDR1 SGHNT and CDR2 YYREEE (reference sequence). CDR3 in amino acids: CASSFPGVSTEAFF. The CDR3 DNA sequence: TGTGCCAGCAGCTTTCCCGGGGTGAGCACTGAAGCTTTCTTC.